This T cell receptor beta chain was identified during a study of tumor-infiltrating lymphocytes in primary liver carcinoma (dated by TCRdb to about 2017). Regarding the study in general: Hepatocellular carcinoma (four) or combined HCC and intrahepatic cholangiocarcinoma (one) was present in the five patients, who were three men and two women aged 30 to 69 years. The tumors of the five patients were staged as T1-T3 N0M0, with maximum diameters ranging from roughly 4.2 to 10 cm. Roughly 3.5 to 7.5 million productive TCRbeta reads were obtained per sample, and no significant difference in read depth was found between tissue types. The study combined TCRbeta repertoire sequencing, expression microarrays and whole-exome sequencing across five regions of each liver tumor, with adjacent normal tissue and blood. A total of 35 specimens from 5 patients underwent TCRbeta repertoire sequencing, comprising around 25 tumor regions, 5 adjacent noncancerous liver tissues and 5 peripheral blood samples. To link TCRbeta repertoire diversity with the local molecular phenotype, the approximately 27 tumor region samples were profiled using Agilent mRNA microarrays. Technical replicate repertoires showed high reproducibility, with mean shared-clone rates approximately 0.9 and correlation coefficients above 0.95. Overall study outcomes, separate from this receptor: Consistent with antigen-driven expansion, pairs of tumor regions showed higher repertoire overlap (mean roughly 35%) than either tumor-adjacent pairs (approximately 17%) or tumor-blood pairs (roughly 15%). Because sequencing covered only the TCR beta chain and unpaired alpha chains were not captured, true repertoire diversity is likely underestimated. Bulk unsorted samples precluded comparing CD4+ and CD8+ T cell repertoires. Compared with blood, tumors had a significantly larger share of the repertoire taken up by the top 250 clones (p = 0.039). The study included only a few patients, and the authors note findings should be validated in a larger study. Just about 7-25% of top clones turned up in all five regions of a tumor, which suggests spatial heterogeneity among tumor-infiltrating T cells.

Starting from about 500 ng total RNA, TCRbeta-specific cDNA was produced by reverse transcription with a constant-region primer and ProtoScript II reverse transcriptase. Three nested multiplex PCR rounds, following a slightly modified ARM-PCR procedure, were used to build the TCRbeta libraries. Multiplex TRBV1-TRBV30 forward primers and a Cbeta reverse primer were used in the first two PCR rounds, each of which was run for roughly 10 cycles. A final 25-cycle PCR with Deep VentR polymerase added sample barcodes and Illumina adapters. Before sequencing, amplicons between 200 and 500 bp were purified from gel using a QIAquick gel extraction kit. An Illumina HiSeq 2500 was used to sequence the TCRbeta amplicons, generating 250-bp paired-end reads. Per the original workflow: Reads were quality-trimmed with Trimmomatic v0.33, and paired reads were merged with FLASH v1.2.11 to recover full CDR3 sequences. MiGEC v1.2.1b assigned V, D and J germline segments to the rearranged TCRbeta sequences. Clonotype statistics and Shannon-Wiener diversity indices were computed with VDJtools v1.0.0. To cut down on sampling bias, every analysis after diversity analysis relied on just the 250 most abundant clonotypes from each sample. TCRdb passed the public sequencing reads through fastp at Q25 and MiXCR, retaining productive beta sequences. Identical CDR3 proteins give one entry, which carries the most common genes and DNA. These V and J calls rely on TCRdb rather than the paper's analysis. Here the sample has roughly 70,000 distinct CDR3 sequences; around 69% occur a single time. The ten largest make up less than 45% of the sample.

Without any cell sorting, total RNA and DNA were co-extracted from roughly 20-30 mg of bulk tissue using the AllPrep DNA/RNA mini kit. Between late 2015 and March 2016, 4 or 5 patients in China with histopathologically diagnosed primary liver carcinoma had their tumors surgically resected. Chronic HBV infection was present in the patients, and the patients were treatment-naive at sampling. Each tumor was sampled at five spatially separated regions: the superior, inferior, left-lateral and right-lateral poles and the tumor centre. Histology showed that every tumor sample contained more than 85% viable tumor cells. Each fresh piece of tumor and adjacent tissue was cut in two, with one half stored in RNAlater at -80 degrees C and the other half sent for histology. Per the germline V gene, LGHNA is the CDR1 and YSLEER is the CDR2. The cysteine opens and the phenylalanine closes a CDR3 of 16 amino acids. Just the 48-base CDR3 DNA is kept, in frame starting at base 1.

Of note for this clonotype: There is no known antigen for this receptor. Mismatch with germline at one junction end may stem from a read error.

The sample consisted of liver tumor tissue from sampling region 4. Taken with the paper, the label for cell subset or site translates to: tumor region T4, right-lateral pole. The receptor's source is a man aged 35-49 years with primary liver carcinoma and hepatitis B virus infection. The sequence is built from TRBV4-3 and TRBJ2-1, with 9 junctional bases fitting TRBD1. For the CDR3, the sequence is CASSRLSGTGMQGRFF. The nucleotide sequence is TGCGCTAGCAGCCGCCTCTCCGGGACAGGGATGCAAGGGCGGTTCTTC.